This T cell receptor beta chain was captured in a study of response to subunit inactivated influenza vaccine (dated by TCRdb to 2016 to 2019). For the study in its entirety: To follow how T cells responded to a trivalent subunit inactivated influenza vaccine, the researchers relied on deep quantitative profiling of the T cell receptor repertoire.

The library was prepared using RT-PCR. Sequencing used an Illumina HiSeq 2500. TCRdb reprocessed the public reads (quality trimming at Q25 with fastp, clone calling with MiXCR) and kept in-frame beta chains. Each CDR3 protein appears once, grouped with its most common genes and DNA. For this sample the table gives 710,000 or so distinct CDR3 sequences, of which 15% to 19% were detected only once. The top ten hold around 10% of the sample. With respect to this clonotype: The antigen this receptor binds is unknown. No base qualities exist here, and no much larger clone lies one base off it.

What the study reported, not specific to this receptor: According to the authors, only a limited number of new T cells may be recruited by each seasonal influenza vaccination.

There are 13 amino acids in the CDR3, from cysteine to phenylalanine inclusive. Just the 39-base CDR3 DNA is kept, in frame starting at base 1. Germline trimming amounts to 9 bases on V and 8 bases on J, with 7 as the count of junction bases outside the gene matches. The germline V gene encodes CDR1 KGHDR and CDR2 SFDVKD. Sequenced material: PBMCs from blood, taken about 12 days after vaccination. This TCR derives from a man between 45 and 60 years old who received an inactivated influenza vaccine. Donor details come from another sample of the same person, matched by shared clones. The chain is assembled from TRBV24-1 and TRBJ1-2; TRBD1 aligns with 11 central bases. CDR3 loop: CATSDRGLEGYTF. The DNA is TGTGCCACCTCGGACAGGGGGCTTGAAGGCTACACCTTC.